This T cell receptor (beta chain) was documented in a study of T cells in Graves' hyperthyroidism and ophthalmopathy. Findings and limits, study-wide: It was a median roughly 6.5 months before onset that the model predicted ophthalmopathy. Among clonotypes expanded in thyroid above 0.001, most were also found in blood.

This clonotype was counted at least ten times. Its specificity is not known. It was considered stable Graves' hyperthyroidism when ophthalmopathy did not progress within 18 months. Amplification of TCR beta CDR3 regions used RNA as the template. In the first-round RT-PCR of the TCR CDR3, the HTBI primer set was used. TCRdb passed the multiplex PCR reads through MiXCR, listing each CDR3 protein once. The repertoire consists of about 560,000 distinct CDR3 sequences, with roughly 15% occurring once and the leading ten covering approximately 13%. The germline gives CDR1 SGHRS, CDR2 YFSETQ. The CDR3 contains 14 residues. Trimming cost V 0 bases and J 5 bases, with 11 bases left between them.

The chain employs TRBV5-1 and TRBJ1-2; D might be TRBD1 (5 bases). Sequenced input: blood. The clonotype comes from a woman aged 40 to 50 with Graves' hyperthyroidism. The CDR3 DNA is TGCGCCAGCAGCTTGGAGGGACGGATTTATGGCTACACCTTC. Encoded protein: CASSLEGRIYGYTF.